A selection of T cell receptor beta chains follows, all from one sample in a study of cytomegalovirus exposure and HLA in healthy donors. Only in-frame clones appear in the TCRdb table, and some are missing; sequencing was by immunoSEQ multiplex PCR. The data show approximately 130,000 clones, 55% to 75% seen once. The sample consisted of PBMCs. The receptor set was obtained from a human donor in good health. CDR3s include the opening cysteine and the closing phenylalanine or tryptophan. The D gene is left open where the match is weak. Size is stated for part of the rows, as once, few or many counts, or as a class when the clone is expanded.

v_call	j_call	clone_size	d_call	cdr3_nt	cdr3_aa
TRBV5-1	TRBJ1-2	-	TRBD1	TGCGCCAGCAGCCCCGGACAGGGGAATGGCTACACCTTC	CASSPGQGNGYTF
TRBV7-6	TRBJ1-4	few	TRBD1	TGTGCCAGCAGCTTATCCTGGGACAGGGGGCCTGAAAAACTGTTTTTT	CASSLSWDRGPEKLFF
TRBV4-3	TRBJ1-1	-	-	TGCGCCAGCAGCCGTGTGGCAGGTGAAGCTTTCTTT	CASSRVAGEAFF
TRBV4-1	TRBJ2-5	-	-	TGCGCCAGCAGCCAAGGTGGCGGACTTCAAGAGACCCAGTACTTC	CASSQGGGLQETQYF
TRBV30	TRBJ2-2	-	-	TGTGCCTGGACAACAGCCGGGGAGCTGTTTTTT	CAWTTAGELFF
TRBV7-9	TRBJ2-3	-	TRBD2	TGTGCCAGCAGCTTAGCGATTAGCGGGAGTTATACGCAGTATTTT	CASSLAISGSYTQYF
TRBV6-1	TRBJ1-1	-	TRBD1	TGTGCCAGCAGAGTGGGACAGTCGAACACTGAAGCTTTCTTT	CASRVGQSNTEAFF
TRBV7-9	TRBJ2-4	-	-	TGTTCCAGCAGCCCCTCTCAGGGCGGAGCCAAAAACATTCAGTACTTC	CSSSPSQGGAKNIQYF
TRBV6-5	TRBJ2-7	-	-	TGTGCCAGCAGTGATCTAGGCTACGAGCAGTACTTC	CASSDLGYEQYF
TRBV25-1	TRBJ2-5	-	-	TGTGCCAGCAGTGGGGTACGCGGGGAGACCCAGTACTTC	CASSGVRGETQYF
TRBV2	TRBJ1-1	few	-	TGTGCCAGCAGTGTTCAGACAGTTAAGCGCACTGAAGCTTTCTTT	CASSVQTVKRTEAFF
TRBV4-3	TRBJ1-1	few	-	TGCGCCAGCAGCCAAGAGGGGGCCTCGAACACTGAAGCTTTCTTT	CASSQEGASNTEAFF
TRBV7-2	TRBJ1-1	-	-	TGTGCCAGCAGCTTAGTGGCAGAAGCTTTCTTT	CASSLVAEAFF
TRBV27	TRBJ2-5	-	TRBD1	TGTGCCAGCAGTTTGGGGGACAGGGGTGAGCAGTACTTC	CASSLGDRGEQYF
TRBV9	TRBJ1-6	-	-	TGTGCCAGCAGCCCGGACACTTCACCCCTCCACTTT	CASSPDTSPLHF
TRBV7-9	TRBJ2-3	-	-	TGTGCCAGCAGCCCACCCGACAGTTCTAGCACAGATACGCAGTATTTT	CASSPPDSSSTDTQYF
TRBV7-2	TRBJ2-3	-	-	TGTGCCAGCAGCTTAGAAGGAGGGGTCTACACAGATACGCAGTATTTT	CASSLEGGVYTDTQYF
TRBV2	TRBJ2-5	-	TRBD2	TGTGCCAGCAGTGAAGTCCCCCGGGGGGGTCGGCTAGAGACCCAGTACTTC	CASSEVPRGGRLETQYF
TRBV11-2	TRBJ2-7	-	-	TGTGCCAGCAGCGCCGTGGGCGTCGCCTACGAGCAGTACTTC	CASSAVGVAYEQYF
TRBV28	TRBJ2-3	few	TRBD2	TGTGCCAGCAGCCCACCTAGCGGGATCACAGATACGCAGTATTTT	CASSPPSGITDTQYF
TRBV14	TRBJ2-3	-	TRBD2	TGTGCCAGCAGCCAATTAGCGGGGGGGCGCACAGATACGCAGTATTTT	CASSQLAGGRTDTQYF
TRBV6-1	TRBJ1-5	-	-	TGTGCCAGCACAGGGTTTAGTCAGCCCCAGCATTTT	CASTGFSQPQHF
TRBV7-8	TRBJ2-7	few	TRBD2	TGTGCCAGCAGCTCGGCGGGGGACGAGCAGTACTTC	CASSSAGDEQYF
TRBV7-9	TRBJ1-2	-	TRBD1	TGTGCCAGCAGCTTAGGGCAGGGGGCTGTGCGGGGCTACACCTTC	CASSLGQGAVRGYTF
TRBV25-1	TRBJ1-3	-	-	TGTGCCAGCAGTGAAGCGATCTCTGGAAACACCATATATTTT	CASSEAISGNTIYF
TRBV7-7	TRBJ1-4	-	TRBD1	TGTGCCAGCAGTCAGGGACAGGCACATTTTGAAAAACTGTTTTTT	CASSQGQAHFEKLFF
TRBV30	TRBJ2-3	once	-	TGTGCCTGGAGTGTAGCCACTAGTCTTTACACAGATACGCAGTATTTT	CAWSVATSLYTDTQYF
TRBV2	TRBJ2-3	-	TRBD2	TGTGCCAGCGCCGCGGGGGGTGAGTGGCAAGATACGCAGTATTTT	CASAAGGEWQDTQYF
TRBV5-1	TRBJ2-3	once	TRBD2	TGCGCCAGCAGCTTGGGGGCGGGAGGGCGTACGCAGTATTTT	CASSLGAGGRTQYF
TRBV7-9	TRBJ2-1	-	TRBD2	TGTGCCAGCAGCCCGGGACTAGCGGGATGGAATGAGCAGTTCTTC	CASSPGLAGWNEQFF
TRBV7-2	TRBJ2-1	-	TRBD2	TGTGCCAGCAGCCGGAGTAGCGGGAGAGTTGATGAGCAGTTCTTC	CASSRSSGRVDEQFF
TRBV4-3	TRBJ2-3	-	TRBD2	TGCGCCAGCAGCCCAGCGGGGGGGCCTGGGAATACGCAGTATTTT	CASSPAGGPGNTQYF
TRBV2	TRBJ2-7	once	TRBD1	TGTGCCAGCAGTCTAGGGACAGGGGTCGTTTACGAGCAGTACTTC	CASSLGTGVVYEQYF
TRBV11-3	TRBJ1-1	few	-	TGTGCCAGCAGCCCGAGTGCGGACACTGAAGCTTTCTTT	CASSPSADTEAFF
TRBV27	TRBJ2-5	-	-	TGTGCCAGCAGTTTCCCACAGGGGACCCAGTACTTC	CASSFPQGTQYF
TRBV5-6	TRBJ2-2	-	TRBD1	TGTGCCAGCAGCTTTCGGACAGGGGCCAACACCGGGGAGCTGTTTTTT	CASSFRTGANTGELFF
TRBV29-1	TRBJ2-7	-	TRBD1	TGCAGCGTTAGACAGGGGGTTGCCTACGAGCAGTACTTC	CSVRQGVAYEQYF
TRBV4-3	TRBJ2-7	-	-	TGCGCCAGCAGCCAAGACATCAGCGACTCCTACGAGCAGTACTTC	CASSQDISDSYEQYF
TRBV2	TRBJ2-1	-	TRBD1	TGTGCCAGCAGTGGGACAGGGCCCCACAATGAGCAGTTCTTC	CASSGTGPHNEQFF
TRBV5-1	TRBJ2-7	few	TRBD2	TGCGCCAGCAGCTTGGCCGGGGGACTAGCCACCTACGAGCAGTACTTC	CASSLAGGLATYEQYF
TRBV29-1	TRBJ1-2	-	-	TGCAGCGTCTCCAAGGGGGACTATGGCTACACCTTC	CSVSKGDYGYTF
TRBV27	TRBJ2-3	-	-	TGTGCCAGCAGTTTGGGAGTCGCCCCGCGAGGGCAGTATTTT	CASSLGVAPRGQYF
TRBV28	TRBJ1-6	few	TRBD1	TGTGCCAGCGGTACAGGGGCGAATAATTCACCCCTCCACTTT	CASGTGANNSPLHF
TRBV2	TRBJ1-5	-	TRBD1	TGTGCCAGCAGCCGACCCGGGACAGCCAATCAGCCCCAGCATTTT	CASSRPGTANQPQHF
TRBV5-8	TRBJ2-7	-	TRBD1	TGTGCCAGCGCCCACAGGGGCGGCGAGCAGTACTTC	CASAHRGGEQYF
TRBV6-5	TRBJ2-7	-	TRBD2	TGTGCCAGCGGGACTAGTCCGGCGTTCGAGCAGTACTTC	CASGTSPAFEQYF
TRBV19	TRBJ2-3	few	-	TGTGCCAGTAGTATTAGCGTTCCATTTGAGGATACGCAGTATTTT	CASSISVPFEDTQYF
TRBV6-5	TRBJ1-2	-	-	TGTGCCAGCAGTTTGAAAAGGAGTTCTGGCTACACCTTC	CASSLKRSSGYTF